This TCR beta chain derives from a study of T cells after yellow fever vaccination (dated by TCRdb to between 2019 and 2020). For the wider study: The SMART-Seq v4 Ultra Low Input RNA kit was used to prepare libraries from fractions with low cell numbers. To track T-cell clones before and after primary and booster YFV17D yellow fever vaccination, bulk TCR alpha and beta repertoires were sequenced longitudinally. The cohort comprised two healthy male donors, one aged 18 to 29 and one aged 30 to 40 years. Bulk PBMC replicates and cell subsets were isolated from blood drawn at multiple timepoints before and after both primary and secondary immunization.

The sample's treatment or condition label, in plain terms: live attenuated yellow fever vaccine strain. PBMCs were isolated from peripheral blood using a standard Ficoll-Paque protocol. Dynabeads CD4 and CD8 positive selection kits were used to isolate the CD4 and CD8 T-cell fractions. RNA was extracted with TriZol from bulk PBMCs, CD4 and CD8 fractions, and dextramer-positive and dextramer-negative fractions. General study outcomes and caveats: Compared with the primary T-cell response, the secondary T-cell response was weaker but faster, peaking on day 5 rather than day 15. Because abundant contaminating clonotypes from the bulk population could be contained in FACS-sorted repertoires, computational filtering was required. A small fraction of clonotypes showed up in both the CD4 and CD8 compartments, probably as a result of convergent recombination. Only a couple of donors were included in the study, so the extent to which the findings can be generalized is limited. Most clones expanded after primary vaccination (almost 98% of CD4 and roughly 90% of CD8) were re-detected after the booster, suggesting that broad memory maintenance occurred.

Synthesis of TCR cDNA relied on 5'RACE template switching, a step that introduced a universal primer site along with unique molecular identifiers. Priming of cDNA synthesis was performed from both the TCR alpha and TCR beta constant segments. Library amplification used two PCR steps, and the second PCR step added sample barcodes and sequencing adapters. Sequencing of the libraries was done on either Illumina HiSeq 2500 (2x100 bp) or NovaSeq (2x150 bp). Per the source publication's procedure: Demultiplexing of reads and collapsing into UMI consensus sequences were performed with MIGEC, and V(D)J alignment was carried out with MiXCR. Using edgeR on replicate PBMC samples, clonotypes were called vaccine-responding if FDR was below 0.01 and the log2 fold change was above 5 up to day 15. Bulk clonotypes were assigned CD4 or CD8 identity according to which sequenced CD4 or CD8 repertoire held them at higher abundance. TCRdb's own reprocessing of the public reads used fastp at Q25 and MiXCR and kept productive beta chains. Every entry covers one CDR3 protein and lists the most common genes and DNA from its rows. Here the V and J calls rest on TCRdb's processing, not on the authors' analysis. Here the sample has over 110,000 distinct CDR3 sequences; 7% to 9% occur a single time. The leading ten clones occupy less than 0.95% of the sample.

This clonotype was detected many times. What this receptor recognizes is not known. Per-base qualities were not stored, and no clone one base away is much larger. Including the terminal cysteine and phenylalanine, the CDR3 comprises 14 residues. Of the read, only the CDR3 DNA is kept; its 42 bases are in frame from base 1. From the germline V gene, CDR1 is SGHTA and CDR2 is FQGNSA. The trim is 1 base for V and 7 bases for J, with a gap of 13 bases between the germline ends. The rearrangement joined TRBV7-2 to TRBJ2-5; the D region may be TRBD1 or TRBD2, each matching 5 bases equally. The input for sequencing was CD4+ T cells sorted from PBMCs, taken 5 days after the yellow fever booster vaccination. This sequence was found in a man younger than 40 who received the YFV17D yellow fever vaccine. The bases read TGTGCCAGCAGCTTAGGAGGGACGGCTCGGACCCAGTACTTC. Its translation is CASSLGGTARTQYF. With all but the CDR3 taken from the reference TRBV7-2 and TRBJ2-5 genes, the full variable domain is: GAGVSQSPSNKVTEKGKDVELRCDPISGHTALYWYRQSLGQGLEFLIYFQGNSAPDKSGLPSDRFSAERTGGSVSTLTIQRTQQEDSAVYLCASSLGGTARTQYFGPGTRLLVL.